The 17 T cell receptor beta chains in this list originate from one sample, sequenced in a study of blood T cell repertoires in COVID-19. Produced via immunoSEQ multiplex PCR; TCRdb's table is partial and in-frame only. Of 330,000 or so clones in the sample, roughly 90% were seen once. The sequencing sample was made of peripheral blood. These receptors were taken from a woman aged 60 to 75 with COVID-19, enrolled during active disease.

Only a few counts were recorded for this clone. The V gene is TRBV2, the J gene TRBJ2-2, with 10 bases that match TRBD1. The CDR3 spans 16 residues. V lost 7 bases and J lost 4; bases outside the gene matches: 9. Germline V gene sequence: CDR1 SNHLY, CDR2 FYNNEI. The CDR3 DNA follows: TGTGCCAGCACCCTAGGGACAGGGGAGGGCACCGGGGAGCTGTTTTTT. Its protein product is CASTLGTGEGTGELFF.

The chain employs TRBV5-1 and TRBJ1-1; weak D call: TRBD1 (5 bases). The CDR3 spans 12 residues. Germline V gives CDR1 SGHRS, CDR2 YFSETQ. Trimming removed 0 bases from V and 9 bases from J, with 9 bases in between. Here the CDR3 reads CASSLGAGKAFF. CDR3 sequence (DNA): TGCGCCAGCAGCTTGGGGGCAGGGAAAGCTTTCTTT.

The chain couples TRBV5-6 to TRBJ2-7; perhaps TRBD2 as D (8 bases). The CDR3 covers 16 residues. From germline, CDR1 is SGHDT and CDR2 YYEEEE. V lost 5 bases to trimming and J lost 2 bases, with 20 bases between them. CDR3 sequence reads: CASSLRGRRGAYEQYF. CDR3 in DNA: TGTGCCAGCAGTTTGAGGGGGCGGCGGGGGGCCTACGAGCAGTACTTC.

The V call is TRBV9, the J call TRBJ2-3, with TRBD2 as a possible D gene (5 bases). Germline V gene sequence: CDR1 SGDLS, CDR2 YYNGEE. Trimming removed 4 bases from V and 5 bases from J, with 20 bases in between. CDR3 length equals 16 residues. The CDR3 sequence is CASSNLFLGRGDTQYF. Here the CDR3 DNA reads TGTGCCAGCAGCAACCTATTTCTGGGCCGGGGAGATACGCAGTATTTT.

This sequence joins TRBV2 and TRBJ2-6, with TRBD1 identical over 9 bases. CDR1 and CDR2 from the germline V gene are SNHLY and FYNNEI. The junction had 14 bases not matched to a gene; V was cut back by 7 bases and J by 4 bases. The CDR3 covers 18 residues. CDR3 sequence reads: CASTPLRDRVAGANVLTF. DNA for the CDR3: TGTGCCAGCACCCCTCTCCGGGACAGGGTGGCCGGGGCCAACGTCCTGACTTTC.

CDR3 residues: CAWSLTGGEYGYTF. The CDR3 bases are TGTGCCTGGAGTCTCACAGGGGGAGAATATGGCTACACCTTC. This rearrangement joins TRBV30 to TRBJ1-2; 8 nucleotides align to TRBD1. The V segment lost 2 bases and the J segment 5 bases; nucleotides outside the gene matches: 7. The CDR3 runs to 14 residues. Germline V CDR1 and CDR2: GTSNPN, SVGIG (reference sequence).

The chain carries TRBV10-3 and TRBJ1-1; TRBD1 matches 8 bases. Germline CDR1 and CDR2: ENHRY and SYGVKD. This CDR3 comprises 14 residues. Losses at the gene ends were 2 bases for V and 10 bases for J; bases not matched to a gene: 9. DNA for the CDR3: TGTGCCATCAGTGAGAGGGCACAGGGGGTCTCAGCTTTCTTT. Translation gives CAISERAQGVSAFF.

This chain uses TRBV2 with TRBJ2-2, with 9 nucleotides matching TRBD1. The CDR3 length is 14 residues. CDR1 is SNHLY, CDR2 FYNNEI, per germline. With 6 bases clipped from V and 4 bases from J, the junction kept 3 bases outside the gene matches. In DNA, the CDR3 is TGTGCCAGCAGACAGGGACAGGGCACCGGGGAGCTGTTTTTT. It is translated as CASRQGQGTGELFF. Based on the CDR3 plus reference TRBV2 and TRBJ2-2, the full variable domain is EPEVTQTPSHQVTQMGQEVILRCVPISNHLYFYWYRQILGQKVEFLVSFYNNEISEKSEIFDDQFSVERPDGSNFTLKIRSTKLEDSAMYFCASRQGQGTGELFFGEGSRLTVL.

The chain joins TRBV6-5 to TRBJ1-1; the D is unclear. Germline V CDR1 and CDR2: MNHEY, SVGAGI. With 0 bases removed from V and 1 base from J, the gap between germline ends came to 12 bases. The CDR3 totals 16 residues. The CDR3 nucleotides are TGTGCCAGCAGTTACTCGACTACCAGGCCGAACACTGAAGCTTTCTTT. This encodes CASSYSTTRPNTEAFF.

For this clone: The same CDR3 can be traced to other DNA sequences in this sample. CDR3 DNA: TGTGCCAGCAGCTTAACGGGGGGAACAGATACGCAGTATTTT. This gives the protein CASSLTGGTDTQYF. J is TRBJ2-3 and V is TRBV7-3; D is possibly TRBD2 (6 bases). This CDR3 has 14 amino acids. Germline V gene sequence: CDR1 SGHTA, CDR2 FQGTGA. Trimming shortened V by 0 bases and J by 3 bases, and 7 bases separated the two germline ends.

In DNA form, the CDR3 reads TGTGCCAGCAGCTACAGCGGGGGGGTACCTCCAGATACGCAGTATTTT. Its protein is CASSYSGGVPPDTQYF. This sequence joins TRBV2 and TRBJ2-3, with 10 bases that match TRBD2. J was trimmed by 4 bases and V by 6 bases; bases with no gene match: 10. CDR1 and CDR2 (germline): SNHLY, FYNNEI. The CDR3 consists of 16 residues. The whole variable domain, remainder taken from reference TRBV2 and TRBJ2-3, is EPEVTQTPSHQVTQMGQEVILRCVPISNHLYFYWYRQILGQKVEFLVSFYNNEISEKSEIFDDQFSVERPDGSNFTLKIRSTKLEDSAMYFCASSYSGGVPPDTQYFGPGTRLTVL.

V usage is TRBV5-1 and J usage is TRBJ2-2; 9 bases line up with TRBD2. Germline V gene lookup returns CDR1 SGHRS and CDR2 YFSETQ. The CDR3 loop spans 14 amino acids. V was pared by 6 bases and J by 6 bases, with 6 bases of the junction left unmatched. The CDR3 region is CASTGLATAGELFF. The CDR3 region has the DNA TGCGCCAGCACTGGACTAGCGACCGCCGGGGAGCTGTTTTTT. Variable domain in full (rest from reference TRBV5-1 and TRBJ2-2): KAGVTQTPRYLIKTRGQQVTLSCSPISGHRSVSWYQQTPGQGLQFLFEYFSETQRNKGNFPGRFSGRQFSNSRSEMNVSTLELGDSALYLCASTGLATAGELFFGEGSRLTVL.

CDR3 bases: TGTGCCAGCAGCCACGGAACAGCTGAAGCTTTCTTT. Its translation: CASSHGTAEAFF. This rearrangement joins TRBV6-6 to TRBJ1-1, with D hard to call. The CDR3 is 12 amino acids. The V gene's germline CDR1 is MNHNY and CDR2 SVGAGI (reference sequence). Deletions cut 6 bases from V and 6 bases from J, with 11 bases between.

The chain joins TRBV30 to TRBJ1-5; tentative D call: TRBD1 (5 bases). Per germline, CDR1 GTSNPN and CDR2 SVGIG (reference sequence). With 2 bases removed from V and 2 bases from J, the gap between germline ends came to 25 bases. The CDR3 spans 19 residues. CDR3 amino acids: CAWSSPREVWVLGNQPQHF. The CDR3 nucleotides read TGTGCCTGGAGTTCTCCCAGGGAAGTTTGGGTGTTGGGCAATCAGCCCCAGCATTTT.

This clone was detected a few times. J is TRBJ2-7 and V is TRBV2; 9 bases are a match to TRBD1. With V trimmed by 6 bases and J by 6 bases, 18 bases remained unmatched. Germline V gene sequence: CDR1 SNHLY, CDR2 FYNNEI. This CDR3 spans 17 amino acids. The DNA of the CDR3 is TGTGCCAGCAGCGAATGGACAGGGGAGCCAGTACGTGGCGAGCAGTACTTC. It codes for CASSEWTGEPVRGEQYF.

The chain has TRBV4-2 and TRBJ1-1, with D hard to call. The CDR3 contains 12 residues. Germline V CDR1 and CDR2: LGHNA, YNFKEQ. Trimming took 2 bases from V and 5 from J, leaving 6 bases between them. CDR3 DNA: TGTGCCAGCAGCCAATCGGTGACTGAAGCTTTCTTT. The encoded protein is CASSQSVTEAFF.

This clone was picked up many times. This CDR3 is also generated by other DNA sequences in the sample. V and J are TRBV28 and TRBJ1-2; TRBD1 matches 8 bases. Germline CDR1 MDHEN, CDR2 SYDVKM. The CDR3 consists of 14 residues. V lost 1 base, J lost 5 bases, and 3 bases stayed unmatched. CDR3 sequence reads: CASSLLTGGYGYTF. The CDR3, as DNA: TGTGCCAGCAGTTTATTAACAGGGGGTTATGGCTACACCTTC.